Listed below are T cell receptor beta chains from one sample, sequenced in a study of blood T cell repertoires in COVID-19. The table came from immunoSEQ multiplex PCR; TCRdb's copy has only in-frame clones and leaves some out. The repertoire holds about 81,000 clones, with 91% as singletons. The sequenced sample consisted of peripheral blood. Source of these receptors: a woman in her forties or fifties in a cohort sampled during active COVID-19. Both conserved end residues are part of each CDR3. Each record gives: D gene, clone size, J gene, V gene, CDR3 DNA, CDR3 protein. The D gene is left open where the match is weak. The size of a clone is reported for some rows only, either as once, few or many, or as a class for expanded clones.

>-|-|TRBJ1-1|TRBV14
TGTGCCAGCAGCCAAGATGGGGCTGACAGGAACACTGAAGCTTTCTTT
CASSQDGADRNTEAFF
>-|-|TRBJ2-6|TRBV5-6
TGTGCCAGCAGCTTGGCGGGTTACGGGGCCAACGTCCTGACTTTC
CASSLAGYGANVLTF
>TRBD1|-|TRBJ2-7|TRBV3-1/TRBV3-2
TGTGCCAGCAGCCAAGATGACAGGGGCTACGAGCAGTACTTC
CASSQDDRGYEQYF
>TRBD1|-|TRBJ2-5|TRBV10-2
TGCGCCAGCAGTGAAAGGACAGGGGGGGACGTGACCCAGTACTTC
CASSERTGGDVTQYF
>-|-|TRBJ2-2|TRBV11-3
TGTGCCAGCAGCTTAGGGCAGGGGACGAACACCGGGGAGCTGTTTTTT
CASSLGQGTNTGELFF
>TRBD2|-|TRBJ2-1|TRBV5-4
TGTGCCAGCATCCAAGGGACTAGCGGGAGGGCCGACAATGAGCAGTTCTTC
CASIQGTSGRADNEQFF
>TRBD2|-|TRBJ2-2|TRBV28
TGTGCCAGCAACCCGACTAGCGGACGCGGGGAGCTGTTTTTT
CASNPTSGRGELFF
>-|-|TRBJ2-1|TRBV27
TGTGCCAGCAGGCCCTCGCGAGGTAGGGGTGAGCAGTTCTTC
CASRPSRGRGEQFF
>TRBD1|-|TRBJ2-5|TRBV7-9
TGTGCCAGCAGTCCTCGGGACGACAGGGCGGAGACCCAGTACTTC
CASSPRDDRAETQYF
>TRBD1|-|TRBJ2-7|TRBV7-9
TGTGCCAGCAGCTTCAGGACAGGGGGGGAATCCTACGAGCAGTACTTC
CASSFRTGGESYEQYF
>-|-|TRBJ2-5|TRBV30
TGTGCCTGGGCCTGGGGGGAAGAGACCCAGTACTTC
CAWAWGEETQYF
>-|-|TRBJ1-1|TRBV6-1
TGTGCCAGCAGTGAAGCGTTCCGTCGGAACACTGAAGCTTTCTTT
CASSEAFRRNTEAFF
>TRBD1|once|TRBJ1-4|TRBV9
TGTGCCAGCAGCGTAAGAAGGTTTGGGGGACAGGGCGGTAATGAAAAACTGTTTTTT
CASSVRRFGGQGGNEKLFF
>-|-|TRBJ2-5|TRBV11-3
TGTGCCAGCAGCTTATTTGAGGGGGTAGAGACCCAGTACTTC
CASSLFEGVETQYF
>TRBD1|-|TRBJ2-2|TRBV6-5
TGTGCCAGCGGGACAGGTTTTACCGGGGAGCTGTTTTTT
CASGTGFTGELFF
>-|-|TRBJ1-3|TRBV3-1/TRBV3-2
TGTGCCAGCAGCCAACGACGGACAGCAGGAAACACCATATATTTT
CASSQRRTAGNTIYF
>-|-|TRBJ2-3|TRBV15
TGTGCCACCAGCAGAGCGCCAGGGGCCGGTGGCACAGATACGCAGTATTTT
CATSRAPGAGGTDTQYF
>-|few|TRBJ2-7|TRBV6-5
TGTGCCAGCGCGCATGCCAGAGGGGGTATCTACGAGCAGTACTTC
CASAHARGGIYEQYF
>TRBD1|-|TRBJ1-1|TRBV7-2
TGTGCCAGCAGCTTCGGACAGGGTACCGAAGCTTTCTTT
CASSFGQGTEAFF
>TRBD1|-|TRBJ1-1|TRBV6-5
TGTGCCAGCAGCGACGGACAGGGGTTTACTGAAGCTTTCTTT
CASSDGQGFTEAFF
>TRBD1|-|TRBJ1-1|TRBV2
TGTGCCGGAGCACGGGGACAGCCCGACACTGAAGCTTTCTTT
CAGARGQPDTEAFF
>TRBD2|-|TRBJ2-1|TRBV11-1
TGTGCCAGCAGCTTAGTTGCGGGAGGGCCTAATGAGCAGTTCTTC
CASSLVAGGPNEQFF
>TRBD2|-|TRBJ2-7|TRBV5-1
TGCGCCAGTGGACTAGCAGGGCGCGAGCAGTACTTC
CASGLAGREQYF
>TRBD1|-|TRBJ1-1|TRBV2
TGTGCCAGCATTACTGACAGGGGGACTGAAGCTTTCTTT
CASITDRGTEAFF
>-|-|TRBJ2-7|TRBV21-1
TGTGCCAGCAGCAAAGAGTGGAGCCCCGGCTCCTACGAGCAGTACTTC
CASSKEWSPGSYEQYF
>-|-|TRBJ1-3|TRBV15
TGTGCCACCAGCAGAGGACAGGCTTCGGGAAACACCATATATTTT
CATSRGQASGNTIYF
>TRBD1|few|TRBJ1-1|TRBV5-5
TGTGCCAGCAGCAACCCGGGACAGGGGTCTGAAGCTTTCTTT
CASSNPGQGSEAFF
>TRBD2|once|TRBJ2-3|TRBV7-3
TGTGCCAGCAGCGTCGGGGGGAGCACAGATACGCAGTATTTT
CASSVGGSTDTQYF
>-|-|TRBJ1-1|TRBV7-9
TGTGCCAGCAGCCCATTGGGTGGGGGGGCGCGGAGTATCGCTGAAGCTTTCTTT
CASSPLGGGARSIAEAFF
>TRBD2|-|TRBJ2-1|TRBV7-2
TGTGCCAGCAGCAGGACTAGCGGGAGTCACAATGAGCAGTTCTTC
CASSRTSGSHNEQFF